This is a list of T cell receptor beta chains from one sample in a study of blood T cell repertoires in COVID-19. Data came from immunoSEQ multiplex PCR; TCRdb stores just in-frame clones and leaves some out. In the table there are approximately 150,000 clones, around 83% of which are singletons. The specimen sequenced was peripheral blood. All receptors come from a woman between 65 and 79 years old who had recovered from COVID-19. Each CDR3 is given with its conserved first and last residue. D genes are given only for firm matches. Expanded clones are given a class, and other clones once, few, many or no size at all.

clone_size j_call v_call d_call cdr3_nt cdr3_aa
. TRBJ2-6 TRBV7-2 . TGTGCCAGCAGCTTAGGTCGGGGGGCCAACGTCCTGACTTTC CASSLGRGANVLTF
. TRBJ2-3 TRBV5-6 . TGTGCCAGCTGGGGGCCATATTCTAGCACAGATACGCAGTATTTT CASWGPYSSTDTQYF
. TRBJ2-7 TRBV12-3/TRBV12-4 TRBD1 TGTGCCAGCACCCGGGACAGGGGGGACGAGCAGTACTTC CASTRDRGDEQYF
. TRBJ2-7 TRBV7-2 . TGTGCCAGCAGCCCTTCGGGATCCCTATACTACGAGCAGTACTTC CASSPSGSLYYEQYF
. TRBJ2-3 TRBV7-9 . TGTGCCAGCAGCCCACAGGGTAGCACAGATACGCAGTATTTT CASSPQGSTDTQYF
. TRBJ1-1 TRBV19 . TGTGCCAGTAGTATCCGGGGGTGGAGCACTGAAGCTTTCTTT CASSIRGWSTEAFF
once TRBJ2-7 TRBV18 TRBD1 TGTGCCAGCTCACCACCGGGCGGGGACAGGGGATACGAGCAGTACTTC CASSPPGGDRGYEQYF
. TRBJ2-1 TRBV5-6 TRBD2 TGTGCCAGCAGCTCGCGACTAGCGCCAAGGTATGAGCAGTTCTTC CASSSRLAPRYEQFF
. TRBJ1-5 TRBV6-5 . TGTGCCAGCAGTTCAGGGCCCATCCAGCCCCAGCATTTT CASSSGPIQPQHF
once TRBJ1-1 TRBV5-4 . TGTGCCAGCAGCTTGGTGGCAGTGAACACTGAAGCTTTCTTT CASSLVAVNTEAFF
. TRBJ1-2 TRBV7-9 TRBD1 TGTGCCAGCAGCTTAGCTCAGGGGGCCCCCCGCTATGGCTACACCTTC CASSLAQGAPRYGYTF
. TRBJ2-7 TRBV27 TRBD1 TGTGCCAGCAGGGGACAGGGGAGGTACGAGCAGTACTTC CASRGQGRYEQYF
few TRBJ2-1 TRBV7-3 TRBD1 TGTGCCAGCAGGTATGGGACAGGGGGCAATGAGCAGTTCTTC CASRYGTGGNEQFF
. TRBJ2-7 TRBV3-1/TRBV3-2 . TGTGCCAGCAGCCCACCGGGACTTCCACCCTACGAGCAGTACTTC CASSPPGLPPYEQYF
. TRBJ2-1 TRBV7-2 TRBD2 TGTGCCAGCAGCTTATCCTTCTTCTTAGCGGGAGCAAACAATGAGCAGTTCTTC CASSLSFFLAGANNEQFF
. TRBJ1-1 TRBV5-1 . TGCGCCAGCAGCCCCAACAGCATGAACACTGAAGCTTTCTTT CASSPNSMNTEAFF